Below, 6 T cell receptor beta chains from the same sample are listed, as sequenced in a study of T cells in Graves' hyperthyroidism and ophthalmopathy. TCR beta CDR3 sequences were amplified from RNA transcripts. The HTBI primer set served for first-round RT-PCR of the TCR CDR3. TCRdb called the multiplex PCR reads again in MiXCR, with one record for every CDR3 protein. The table records about 500,000 distinct CDR3 sequences, about a sixth of them present only once. Sequenced material: blood. The origin of the receptors is a woman younger than 30 with Graves' hyperthyroidism.

Only a few counts were recorded for this clonotype. This chain uses TRBV5-6 with TRBJ1-2, with TRBD1 identical over 9 bases. V was clipped by 5 bases and J by 3 bases; unmatched bases: 14. The length of the CDR3 is 17 residues. The V gene's germline CDR1 is SGHDT and CDR2 YYEEEE. The CDR3 bases are TGTGCCAGCAGGGGGCGGACAGGGGCCCCGCCTTACTATGGCTACACCTTC. This translates into CASRGRTGAPPYYGYTF.

In this sample, this clonotype turned up many times. V gene TRBV15 combines with J gene TRBJ2-5; D perhaps matches TRBD1 (5 bases). Germline-derived CDR1 and CDR2 are LNHNV and YYDKDF (reference sequence). The V and J ends lost 4 bases and 3 bases respectively, with 9 bases between them. The CDR3 runs to 13 residues. The CDR3, as DNA: TGTGCCACCAGCAACTCAGGGAAAGAGACCCAGTACTTC. It translates to CATSNSGKETQYF.

This clonotype was seen many times. This chain joins TRBV11-3 and TRBJ2-7; 10 positions match TRBD1. Germline V gene lookup returns CDR1 SGHNT and CDR2 YENEEA. The junction had 19 bases not matched to a gene; V was cut back by 4 bases and J by 7 bases. The CDR3 contains 18 residues. Here the CDR3 reads CASSSWTGGTMTGGEQYF. The CDR3 bases are TGTGCCAGCAGCTCTTGGACAGGGGGAACGATGACAGGCGGAGAGCAGTACTTC.

In its sample, this clonotype was seen many times. The gene calls are TRBV12-3 or TRBV12-4 and TRBJ2-1; weak D call: TRBD1 (5 bases). V lost 5 bases, J lost 4 bases, and 21 bases lay in between. The CDR3 is made up of 17 amino acids. The chain's CDR3 is CASSLISRQGGYNEQFF. In DNA, the CDR3 is TGTGCCAGCAGTCTCATCTCCCGGCAGGGTGGATACAATGAGCAGTTCTTC.

This clonotype was detected ten times or more. The rearrangement uses TRBV20-1 and TRBJ2-1; 7 bases map to TRBD2. The V gene's germline CDR1 is DFQATT and CDR2 SNEGSKA (reference sequence). The CDR3 length is 14 residues. V lost 5 bases to trimming and J lost 7 bases; unmatched junction nucleotides: 11. CDR3: CSAVAAGARNEQFF. The CDR3 nucleotides read TGCAGTGCTGTGGCGGCGGGAGCGCGGAATGAGCAGTTCTTC.

The chain has TRBV20-1 and TRBJ1-2; no clear D. Germline CDR1 reads DFQATT; CDR2 reads SNEGSKA (reference sequence). Trimming took 4 bases from V and 7 from J, leaving 10 bases between them. The CDR3 spans 11 residues. CDR3 amino acids: CSATVRAGYTF. For the CDR3, the DNA is TGCAGTGCTACGGTTAGGGCTGGCTACACCTTC.